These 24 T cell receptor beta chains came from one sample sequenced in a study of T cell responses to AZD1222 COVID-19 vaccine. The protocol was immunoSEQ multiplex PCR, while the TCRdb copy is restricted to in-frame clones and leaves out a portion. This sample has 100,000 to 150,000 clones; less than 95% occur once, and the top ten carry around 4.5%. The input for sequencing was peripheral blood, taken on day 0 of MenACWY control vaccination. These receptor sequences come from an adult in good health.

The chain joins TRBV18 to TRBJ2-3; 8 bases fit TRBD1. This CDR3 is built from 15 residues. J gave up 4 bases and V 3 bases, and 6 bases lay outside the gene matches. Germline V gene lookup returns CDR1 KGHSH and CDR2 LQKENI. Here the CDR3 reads CASSPAGGYADTQYF. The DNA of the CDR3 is TGTGCCAGCTCACCCGCAGGGGGCTACGCAGATACGCAGTATTTT.

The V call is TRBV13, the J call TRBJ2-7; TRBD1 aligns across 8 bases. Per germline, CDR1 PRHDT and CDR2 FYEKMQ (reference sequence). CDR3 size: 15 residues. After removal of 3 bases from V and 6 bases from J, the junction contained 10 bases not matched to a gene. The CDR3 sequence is CASSFGVRTGIEQYF. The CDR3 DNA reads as TGTGCCAGCAGCTTTGGTGTTCGGACAGGGATCGAGCAGTACTTC.

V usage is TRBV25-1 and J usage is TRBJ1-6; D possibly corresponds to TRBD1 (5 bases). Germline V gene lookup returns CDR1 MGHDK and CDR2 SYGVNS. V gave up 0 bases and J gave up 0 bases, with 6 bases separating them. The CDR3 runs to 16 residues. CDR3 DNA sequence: TGTGCCAGCAGTGAATATGACAGCTCCTATAATTCACCCCTCCACTTT. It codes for CASSEYDSSYNSPLHF.

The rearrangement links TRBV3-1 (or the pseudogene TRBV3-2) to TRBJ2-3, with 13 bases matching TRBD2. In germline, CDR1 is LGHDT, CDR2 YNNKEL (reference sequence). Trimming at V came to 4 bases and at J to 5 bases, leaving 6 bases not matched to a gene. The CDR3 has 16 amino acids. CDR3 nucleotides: TGTGCCAGCAGCCTGGGACTAGCGGGATTGGGAGATACGCAGTATTTT. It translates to CASSLGLAGLGDTQYF.

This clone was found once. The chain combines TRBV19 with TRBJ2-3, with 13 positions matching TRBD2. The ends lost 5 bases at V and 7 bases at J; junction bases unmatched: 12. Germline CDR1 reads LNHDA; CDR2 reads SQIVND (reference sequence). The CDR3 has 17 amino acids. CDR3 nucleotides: TGTGCCAGTAGTTTAAGTACTAGCGGGAGGGCCGTGAATACGCAGTATTTT. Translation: CASSLSTSGRAVNTQYF.

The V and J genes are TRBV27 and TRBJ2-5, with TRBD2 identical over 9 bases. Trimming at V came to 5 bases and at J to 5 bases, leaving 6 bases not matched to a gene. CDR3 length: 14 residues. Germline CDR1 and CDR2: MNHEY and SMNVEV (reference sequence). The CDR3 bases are TGTGCCAGCAGTCCAGGGACTAGCTGGGAGACCCAGTACTTC. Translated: CASSPGTSWETQYF.

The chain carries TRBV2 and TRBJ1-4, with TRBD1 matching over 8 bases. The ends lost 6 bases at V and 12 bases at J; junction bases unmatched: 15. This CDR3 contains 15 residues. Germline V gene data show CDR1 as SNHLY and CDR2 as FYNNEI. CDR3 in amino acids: CASSEDRAKVGELFF. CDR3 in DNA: TGTGCCAGCAGCGAGGACAGGGCGAAAGTAGGGGAACTGTTTTTT.

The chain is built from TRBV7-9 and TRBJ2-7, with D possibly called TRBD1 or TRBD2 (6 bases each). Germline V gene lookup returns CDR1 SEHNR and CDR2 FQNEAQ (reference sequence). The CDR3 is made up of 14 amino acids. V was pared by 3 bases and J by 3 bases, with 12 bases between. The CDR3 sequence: CASSFMGGDYEQYF. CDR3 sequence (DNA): TGTGCCAGCAGCTTCATGGGGGGCGACTACGAGCAGTACTTC.

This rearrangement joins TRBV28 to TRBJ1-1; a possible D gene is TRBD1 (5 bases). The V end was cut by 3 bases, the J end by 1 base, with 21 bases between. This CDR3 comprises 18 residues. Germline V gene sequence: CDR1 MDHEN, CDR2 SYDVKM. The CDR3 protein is CASSFSLADTITNTEAFF. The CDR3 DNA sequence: TGTGCCAGCAGTTTCTCCCTCGCGGACACGATAACGAACACTGAAGCTTTCTTT. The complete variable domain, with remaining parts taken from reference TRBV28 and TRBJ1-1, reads DVKVTQSSRYLVKRTGEKVFLECVQDMDHENMFWYRQDPGLGLRLIYFSYDVKMKEKGDIPEGYSVSREKKERFSLILESASTNQTSMYLCASSFSLADTITNTEAFFGQGTRLTVV.

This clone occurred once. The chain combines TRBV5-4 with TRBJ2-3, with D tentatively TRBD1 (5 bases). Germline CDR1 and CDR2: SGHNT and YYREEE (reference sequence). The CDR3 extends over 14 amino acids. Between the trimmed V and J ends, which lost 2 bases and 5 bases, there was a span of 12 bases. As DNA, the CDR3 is TGTGCCAGCAGCTTCCCTGACAGTATAGATACGCAGTATTTT. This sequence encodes CASSFPDSIDTQYF.

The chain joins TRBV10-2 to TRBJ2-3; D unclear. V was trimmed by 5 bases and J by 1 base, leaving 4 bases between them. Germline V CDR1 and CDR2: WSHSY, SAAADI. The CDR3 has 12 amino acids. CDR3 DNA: TGCGCCAGCAGTCATGGCACAGATACGCAGTATTTT. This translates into CASSHGTDTQYF.

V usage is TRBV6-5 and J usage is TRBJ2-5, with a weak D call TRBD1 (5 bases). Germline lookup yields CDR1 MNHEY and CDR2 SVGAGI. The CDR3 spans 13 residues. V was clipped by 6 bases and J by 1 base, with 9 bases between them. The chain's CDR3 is CASRLDSQETQYF. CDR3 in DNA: TGTGCCAGCAGGCTAGACAGCCAAGAGACCCAGTACTTC.

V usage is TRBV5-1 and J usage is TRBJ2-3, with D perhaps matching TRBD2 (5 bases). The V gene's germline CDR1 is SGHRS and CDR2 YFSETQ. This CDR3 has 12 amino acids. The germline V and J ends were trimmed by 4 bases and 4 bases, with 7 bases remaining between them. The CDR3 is CASSPRADTQYF. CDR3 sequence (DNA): TGCGCCAGCAGCCCGCGGGCAGATACGCAGTATTTT.

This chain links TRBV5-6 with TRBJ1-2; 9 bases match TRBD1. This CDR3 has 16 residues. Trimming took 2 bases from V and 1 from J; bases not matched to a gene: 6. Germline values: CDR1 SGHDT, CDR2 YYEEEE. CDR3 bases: TGTGCCAGCAGCTTAGGCCTGACAGGGGGTAACTATGGCTACACCTTC. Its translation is CASSLGLTGGNYGYTF.

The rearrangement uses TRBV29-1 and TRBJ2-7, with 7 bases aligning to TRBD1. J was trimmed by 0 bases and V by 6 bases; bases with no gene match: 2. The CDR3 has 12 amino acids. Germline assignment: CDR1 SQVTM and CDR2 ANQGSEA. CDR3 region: CSVAGGSYEQYF. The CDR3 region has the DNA TGCAGCGTGGCAGGGGGCTCCTACGAGCAGTACTTC.

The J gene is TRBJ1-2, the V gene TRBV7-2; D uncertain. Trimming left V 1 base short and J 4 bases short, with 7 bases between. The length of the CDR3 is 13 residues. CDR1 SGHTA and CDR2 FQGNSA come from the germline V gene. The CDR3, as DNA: TGTGCCAGCAGCTTAGGTAGCAGCTATGGCTACACCTTC. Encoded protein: CASSLGSSYGYTF.

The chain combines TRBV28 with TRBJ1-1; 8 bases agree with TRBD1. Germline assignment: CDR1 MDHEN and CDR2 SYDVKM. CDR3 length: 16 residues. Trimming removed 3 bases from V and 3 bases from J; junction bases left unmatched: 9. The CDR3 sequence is CASSFSSGRGHTEAFF. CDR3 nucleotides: TGTGCCAGCAGTTTTAGTAGCGGCAGGGGGCACACTGAAGCTTTCTTT.

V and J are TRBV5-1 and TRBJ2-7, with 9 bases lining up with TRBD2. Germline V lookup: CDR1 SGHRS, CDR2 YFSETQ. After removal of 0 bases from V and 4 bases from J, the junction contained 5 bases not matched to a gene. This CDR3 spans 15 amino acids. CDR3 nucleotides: TGCGCCAGCAGCTTGGATGGCGGGAGGGTTTACGAGCAGTACTTC. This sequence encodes CASSLDGGRVYEQYF. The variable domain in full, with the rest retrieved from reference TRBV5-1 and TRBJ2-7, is KAGVTQTPRYLIKTRGQQVTLSCSPISGHRSVSWYQQTPGQGLQFLFEYFSETQRNKGNFPGRFSGRQFSNSRSEMNVSTLELGDSALYLCASSLDGGRVYEQYFGPGTRLTVT.

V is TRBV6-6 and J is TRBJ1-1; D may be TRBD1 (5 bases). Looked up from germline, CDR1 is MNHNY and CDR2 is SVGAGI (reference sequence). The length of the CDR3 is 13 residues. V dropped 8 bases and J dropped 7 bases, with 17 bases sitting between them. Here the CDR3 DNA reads TGTGCCAGCGCGACCACGGGGACTCGTGAAGCTTTCTTT. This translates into CASATTGTREAFF.

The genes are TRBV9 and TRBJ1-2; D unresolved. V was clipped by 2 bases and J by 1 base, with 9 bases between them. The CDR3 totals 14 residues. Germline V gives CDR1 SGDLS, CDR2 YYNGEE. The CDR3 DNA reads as TGTGCCAGCAGCGTTAGGGTTGATAACTATGGCTACACCTTC. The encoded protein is CASSVRVDNYGYTF.

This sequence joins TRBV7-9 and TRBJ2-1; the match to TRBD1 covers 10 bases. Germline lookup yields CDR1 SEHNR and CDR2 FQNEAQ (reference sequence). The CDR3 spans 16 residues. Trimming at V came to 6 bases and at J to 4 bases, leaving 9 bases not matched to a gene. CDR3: CASRGGQGIIYNEQFF. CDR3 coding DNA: TGTGCCAGCAGGGGGGGACAGGGGATAATATACAATGAGCAGTTCTTC.

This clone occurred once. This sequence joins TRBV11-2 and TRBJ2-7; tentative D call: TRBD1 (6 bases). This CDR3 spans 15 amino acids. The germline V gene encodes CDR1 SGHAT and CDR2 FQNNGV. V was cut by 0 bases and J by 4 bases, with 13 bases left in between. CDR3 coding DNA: TGTGCCAGCAGCTTAGATCTCTACAGGGTATACGAGCAGTACGTC. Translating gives CASSLDLYRVYEQYV.

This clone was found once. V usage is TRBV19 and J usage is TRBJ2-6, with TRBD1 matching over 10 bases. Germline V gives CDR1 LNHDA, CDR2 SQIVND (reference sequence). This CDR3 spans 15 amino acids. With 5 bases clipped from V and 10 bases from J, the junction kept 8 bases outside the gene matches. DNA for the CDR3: TGTGCCAGTAGTGCCCGGGACAGGGGTATTAACGTCCTGACTTTC. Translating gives CASSARDRGINVLTF.

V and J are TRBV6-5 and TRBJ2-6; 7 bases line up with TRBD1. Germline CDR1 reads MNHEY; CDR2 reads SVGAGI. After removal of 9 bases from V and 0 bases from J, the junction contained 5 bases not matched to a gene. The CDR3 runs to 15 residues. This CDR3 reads CASGQVSSGANVLTF. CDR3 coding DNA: TGTGCCAGTGGACAGGTTAGCTCTGGGGCCAACGTCCTGACTTTC.